This T cell receptor beta chain is drawn from a study of cytomegalovirus exposure and HLA in healthy donors. The wider study: In an earlier analysis, approximately 120 million unique TCR beta sequences were found from 150 million to 200 million T cells. Whole-study results and caveats: Apart from CMV serostatus, no immune exposure information was available.

In the PCR, 60 Vbeta and 13 Jbeta primers were used. Repertoires were generated with immunoSEQ multiplex PCR, while TCRdb's copy carries only in-frame clones and drops some. Of about 150,000 clones in the sample, around 80% were seen once. A remark on this clone: Its cognate antigen is unknown.

Germline V CDR1 and CDR2: MNHNS, SASEGT. The V gene end was trimmed by 5 bases and the J gene end by 6 bases; junction bases not matched to a gene: 4. CDR3 size: 13 residues. The sequenced material came from PBMCs. V usage is TRBV6-1 and J usage is TRBJ1-1; 9 bases agree with TRBD1. This clonotype was obtained from a male donor in good health and CMV-seronegative. CDR3 amino acids: CASSWDREAEAFF. CDR3 sequence (DNA): TGTGCCAGCAGTTGGGACAGGGAGGCTGAAGCTTTCTTT.